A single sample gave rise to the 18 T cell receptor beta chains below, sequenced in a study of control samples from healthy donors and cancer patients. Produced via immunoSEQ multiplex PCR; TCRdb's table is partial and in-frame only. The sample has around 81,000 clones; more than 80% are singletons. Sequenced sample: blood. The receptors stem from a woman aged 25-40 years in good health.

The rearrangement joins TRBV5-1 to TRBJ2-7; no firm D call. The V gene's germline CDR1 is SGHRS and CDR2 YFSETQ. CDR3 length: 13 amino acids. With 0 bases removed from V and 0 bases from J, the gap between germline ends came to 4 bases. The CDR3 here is CASSLVASYEQYF. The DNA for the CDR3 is TGCGCCAGCAGCTTGGTGGCCTCCTACGAGCAGTACTTC. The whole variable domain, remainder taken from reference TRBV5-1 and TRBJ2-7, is KAGVTQTPRYLIKTRGQQVTLSCSPISGHRSVSWYQQTPGQGLQFLFEYFSETQRNKGNFPGRFSGRQFSNSRSEMNVSTLELGDSALYLCASSLVASYEQYFGPGTRLTVT.

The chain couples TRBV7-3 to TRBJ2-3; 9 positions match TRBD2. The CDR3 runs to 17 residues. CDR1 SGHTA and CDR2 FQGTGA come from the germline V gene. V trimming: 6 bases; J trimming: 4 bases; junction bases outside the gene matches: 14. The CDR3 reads CASSSPGGGGASDTQYF. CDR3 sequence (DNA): TGTGCCAGCAGTTCCCCCGGTGGCGGGGGGGCGTCAGATACGCAGTATTTT.

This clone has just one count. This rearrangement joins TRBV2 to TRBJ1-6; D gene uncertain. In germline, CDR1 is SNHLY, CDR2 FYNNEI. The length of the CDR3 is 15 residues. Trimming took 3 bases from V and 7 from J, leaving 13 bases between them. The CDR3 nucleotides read TGTGCCAGCAGTGACGGTTTCAGCACAAATTCACCCCTCCACTTT. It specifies CASSDGFSTNSPLHF.

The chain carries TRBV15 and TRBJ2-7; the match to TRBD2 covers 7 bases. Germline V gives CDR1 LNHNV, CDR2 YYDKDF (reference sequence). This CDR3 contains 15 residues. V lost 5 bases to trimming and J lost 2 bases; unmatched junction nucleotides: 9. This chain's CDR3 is CATSDGVAGAYEQYF. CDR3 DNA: TGTGCCACCAGCGATGGAGTGGCGGGAGCCTACGAGCAGTACTTC.

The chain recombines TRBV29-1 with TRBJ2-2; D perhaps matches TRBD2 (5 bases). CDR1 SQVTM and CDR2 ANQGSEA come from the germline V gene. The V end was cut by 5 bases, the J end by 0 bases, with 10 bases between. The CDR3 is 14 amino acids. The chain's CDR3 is CSVLPGTNTGELFF. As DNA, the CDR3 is TGCAGCGTTTTGCCGGGAACGAACACCGGGGAGCTGTTTTTT.

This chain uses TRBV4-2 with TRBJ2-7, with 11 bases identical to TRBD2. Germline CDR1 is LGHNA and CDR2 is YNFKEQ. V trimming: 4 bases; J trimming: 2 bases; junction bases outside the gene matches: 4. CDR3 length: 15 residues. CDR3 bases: TGTGCCAGCAGCCTCGGACTAGCGGGCACCTACGAGCAGTACTTC. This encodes CASSLGLAGTYEQYF.

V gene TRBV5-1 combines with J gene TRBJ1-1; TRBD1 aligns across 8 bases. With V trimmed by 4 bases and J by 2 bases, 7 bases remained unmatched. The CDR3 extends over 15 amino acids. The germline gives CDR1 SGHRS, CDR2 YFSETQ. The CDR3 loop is CASSGQGESNTEAFF. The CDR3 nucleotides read TGCGCCAGCAGCGGACAGGGAGAGAGCAACACTGAAGCTTTCTTT.

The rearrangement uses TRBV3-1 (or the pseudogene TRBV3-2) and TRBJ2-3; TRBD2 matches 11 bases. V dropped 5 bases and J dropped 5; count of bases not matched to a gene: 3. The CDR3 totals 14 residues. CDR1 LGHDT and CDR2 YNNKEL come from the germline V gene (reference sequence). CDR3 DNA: TGTGCCAGCAGCAAACTAGCGGGGGAAGATACGCAGTATTTT. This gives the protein CASSKLAGEDTQYF.

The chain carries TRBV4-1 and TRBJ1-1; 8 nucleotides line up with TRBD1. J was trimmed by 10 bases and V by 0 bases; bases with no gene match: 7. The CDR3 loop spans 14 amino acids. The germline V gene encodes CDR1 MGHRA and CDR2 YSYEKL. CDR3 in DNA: TGCGCCAGCAGCCAAGATCTTGGGACAGGAGGAGCTTTCTTT. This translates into CASSQDLGTGGAFF.

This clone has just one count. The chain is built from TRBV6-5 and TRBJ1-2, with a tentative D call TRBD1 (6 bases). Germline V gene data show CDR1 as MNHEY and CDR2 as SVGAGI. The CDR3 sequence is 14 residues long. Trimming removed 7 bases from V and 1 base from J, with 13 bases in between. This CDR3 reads CASIHQGINYGYTF. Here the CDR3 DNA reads TGTGCCAGCATTCACCAGGGGATTAACTATGGCTACACCTTC.

The chain's CDR3 is CASSSGTNQETQYF. The DNA of the CDR3 is TGCGCCAGCAGCTCCGGGACAAATCAAGAGACCCAGTACTTC. The chain couples TRBV5-1 to TRBJ2-5; D possibly corresponds to TRBD1 (6 bases). The CDR3 runs 14 residues. The V gene lost 3 bases and the J gene lost 2 bases, with 11 bases spanning the gap. Germline CDR1 SGHRS, CDR2 YFSETQ.

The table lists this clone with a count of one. In DNA form, the CDR3 reads TGTGCCTGGAGTGTACTGGAGACCCAGTACTTC. Protein sequence: CAWSVLETQYF. The rearrangement uses TRBV30 and TRBJ2-5; no definite D call. The CDR3 is 11 amino acids. CDR1 is GTSNPN, CDR2 SVGIG, per germline (reference sequence). V lost 0 bases and J lost 5, with 4 bases in between.

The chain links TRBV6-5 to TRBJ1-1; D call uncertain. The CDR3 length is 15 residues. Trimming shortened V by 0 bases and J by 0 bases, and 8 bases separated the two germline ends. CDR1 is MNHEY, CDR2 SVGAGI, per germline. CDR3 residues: CASSYSKRMNTEAFF. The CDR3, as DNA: TGTGCCAGCAGTTACTCGAAACGGATGAACACTGAAGCTTTCTTT.

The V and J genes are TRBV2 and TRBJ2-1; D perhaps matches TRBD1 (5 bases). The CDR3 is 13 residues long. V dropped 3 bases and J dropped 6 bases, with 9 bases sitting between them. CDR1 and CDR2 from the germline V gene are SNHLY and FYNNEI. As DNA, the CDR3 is TGTGCCAGCAGTGACAGGGTGGGCAATGAGCAGTTCTTC. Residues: CASSDRVGNEQFF.

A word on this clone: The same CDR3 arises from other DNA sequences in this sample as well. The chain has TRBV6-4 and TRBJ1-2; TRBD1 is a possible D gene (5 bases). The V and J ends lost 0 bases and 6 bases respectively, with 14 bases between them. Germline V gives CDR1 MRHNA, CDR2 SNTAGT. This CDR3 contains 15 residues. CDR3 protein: CASSDSGQGIDGYTF. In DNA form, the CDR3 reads TGTGCCAGCAGTGACTCAGGGCAGGGAATCGATGGCTACACCTTC.

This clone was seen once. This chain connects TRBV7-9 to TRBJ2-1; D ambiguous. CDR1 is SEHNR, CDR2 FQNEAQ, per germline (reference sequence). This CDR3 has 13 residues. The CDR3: CAYRSPPKDEQFF. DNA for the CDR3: TGTGCTTACCGCTCCCCACCTAAGGATGAGCAGTTCTTC.

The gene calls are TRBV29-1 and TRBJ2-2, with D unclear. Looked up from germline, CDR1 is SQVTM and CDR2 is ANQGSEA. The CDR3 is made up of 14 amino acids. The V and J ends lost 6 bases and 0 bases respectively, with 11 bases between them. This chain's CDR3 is CSVDNTPNTGELFF. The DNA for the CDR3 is TGCAGCGTCGACAACACCCCGAACACCGGGGAGCTGTTTTTT.

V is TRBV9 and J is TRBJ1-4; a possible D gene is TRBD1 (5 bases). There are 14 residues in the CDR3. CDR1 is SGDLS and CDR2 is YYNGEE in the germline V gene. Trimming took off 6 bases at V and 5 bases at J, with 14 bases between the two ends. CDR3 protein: CASTPQGTNEKLFF. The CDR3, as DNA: TGTGCCAGCACCCCGCAGGGTACGAATGAAAAACTGTTTTTT.